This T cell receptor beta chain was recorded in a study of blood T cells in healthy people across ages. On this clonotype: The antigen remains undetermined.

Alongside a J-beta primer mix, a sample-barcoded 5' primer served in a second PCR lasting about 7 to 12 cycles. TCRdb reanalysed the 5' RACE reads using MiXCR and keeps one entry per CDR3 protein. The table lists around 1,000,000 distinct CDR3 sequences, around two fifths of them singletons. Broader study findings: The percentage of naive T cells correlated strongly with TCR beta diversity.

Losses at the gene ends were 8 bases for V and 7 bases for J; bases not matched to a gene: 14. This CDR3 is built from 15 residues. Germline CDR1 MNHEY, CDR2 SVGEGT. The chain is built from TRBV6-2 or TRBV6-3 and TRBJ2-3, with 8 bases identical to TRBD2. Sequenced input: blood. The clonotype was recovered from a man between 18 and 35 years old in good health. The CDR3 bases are TGTGCCAGCCGACGAGCGGGGGAGGTTATGAATACGCAGTATTTT. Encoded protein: CASRRAGEVMNTQYF.